These 23 T cell receptor beta chains share one sample of origin, sequenced in a study of post-analysis software for immune sequencing data. Unique molecular identifiers were carried by the TCR beta cDNA libraries. TCRdb analysed the PCR reads with MiXCR anew, one entry per CDR3 protein. The data contain hundreds of thousands of distinct CDR3 sequences, 25% to 30% of them singletons. General study points: In patients, TRBV5-6, TRBV5-1 and TRBV20-1 belonged to roughly 5 TRBV segments found more frequently than in controls.

No antigen has been assigned to these receptors. Source material: blood. The source is a girl between 10 and 17 years old with multiple sclerosis.

The table lists this clonotype with a few counts. In nucleotides, the CDR3 is TGTGCCAGCAGTTACTCGCCGAGGAACACTGAAGCTTTCTTT. It encodes CASSYSPRNTEAFF. This sequence joins TRBV6-6 and TRBJ1-1; no firm D call. Trimming left V 0 bases short and J 1 base short, with 6 bases between. This CDR3 spans 14 amino acids. CDR1 and CDR2 from the germline V gene are MNHNY and SVGAGI (reference sequence).

This clonotype was observed a few times. The CDR3 nucleotides read TGTGCCACCAGTAGCCGGGCTGATTACAATGAGCAGTTCTTC. Encoded protein: CATSSRADYNEQFF. The J gene is TRBJ2-1, the V gene TRBV24-1; D is uncertain. This CDR3 has 14 amino acids. The V and J ends lost 6 bases and 4 bases respectively, with 12 bases between them. Germline V lookup: CDR1 KGHDR, CDR2 SFDVKD.

As to this clonotype: At one end, the junction sequence differs from germline, possibly due to a read error. This sequence joins TRBV29-1 and TRBJ2-1, with D perhaps TRBD2 (6 bases). The CDR3 is 15 residues long. Germline V CDR1 and CDR2: SQVTM, ANQGSEA. Here the CDR3 DNA reads TGCAGCGTGGAAGTCTTTCAGGAAGGGGTCGGGAGCGAGTTCTTC. Its translation is CSVEVFQEGVGSEFF.

The chain joins TRBV6-2 or TRBV6-3 to TRBJ2-1; no clear D. The CDR3 has 15 residues. V lost 2 bases to trimming and J lost 5 bases, with 13 bases between them. The germline V gene has CDR1 MNHEY and CDR2 SVGEGT. CDR3 in DNA: TGTGCCAGCAGTTACGGGCAGGTCCCTAACAATGAGCAGTTCTTC. Translated, it gives CASSYGQVPNNEQFF.

This clonotype has a handful of counts. V gene TRBV6-5 combines with J gene TRBJ1-2, with 7 bases aligning to TRBD1. This CDR3 has 14 residues. CDR1 is MNHEY and CDR2 is SVGAGI in the germline V gene. Trimming at V came to 6 bases and at J to 4 bases, leaving 8 bases not matched to a gene. The CDR3 reads CASRFDRAPYGYTF. The CDR3 DNA follows: TGTGCCAGCAGGTTCGACAGGGCACCCTATGGCTACACCTTC.

V and J are TRBV12-3 or TRBV12-4 and TRBJ2-1; 10 bases are shared with TRBD2. The CDR3 contains 15 residues. V shed 3 bases and J 7 bases; nucleotides not matched to a gene: 6. CDR3 DNA: TGTGCCAGCAGTTTGAGTAGCGGGGGGAGGAATGAGCAGTTCTTC. This codes for CASSLSSGGRNEQFF.

V and J are TRBV5-1 and TRBJ2-6; D could derive from TRBD1 or TRBD2 (5 bases each). The CDR3 runs 16 residues. Per germline, CDR1 SGHRS and CDR2 YFSETQ. Trimming took off 0 bases at V and 4 bases at J, with 11 bases between the two ends. CDR3 DNA: TGCGCCAGCAGCTTGGAGGGGACCTCAGGGGCCAACGTCCTGACTTTC. Translated, it gives CASSLEGTSGANVLTF.

This clonotype was found a few times. This chain connects TRBV7-2 to TRBJ2-6; D is uncertain. Trimming removed 6 bases from V and 4 bases from J, with 7 bases in between. CDR1 SGHTA and CDR2 FQGNSA come from the germline V gene. The length of the CDR3 is 13 residues. The CDR3 protein is CASRQGGANVLTF. In nucleotides, the CDR3 is TGTGCCAGCAGACAAGGGGGGGCCAACGTCCTGACTTTC.

The rearrangement links TRBV12-3 or TRBV12-4 to TRBJ1-1; D gene uncertain. There are 12 residues in the CDR3. The germline V and J ends were trimmed by 3 bases and 3 bases, with 5 bases remaining between them. This CDR3 reads CASSLVYTEAFF. CDR3 DNA sequence: TGTGCCAGCAGTTTGGTTTACACTGAAGCTTTCTTT.

The chain has TRBV6-4 and TRBJ1-5; 9 nucleotides match TRBD1. This CDR3 is built from 15 residues. From germline, CDR1 is MRHNA and CDR2 SNTAGT. The V gene end was trimmed by 7 bases and the J gene end by 5 bases; junction bases not matched to a gene: 9. The CDR3 reads CASNKGTGTYQPQHF. CDR3 sequence (DNA): TGTGCCAGCAACAAGGGGACAGGGACGTATCAGCCCCAGCATTTT.

The chain combines TRBV5-1 with TRBJ1-5; 7 nucleotides align to TRBD1. V trimming: 4 bases; J trimming: 2 bases; junction bases outside the gene matches: 3. The CDR3 has 14 amino acids. CDR1 is SGHRS, CDR2 YFSETQ, per germline. CDR3 in amino acids: CASSQGERNQPQHF. The CDR3 DNA sequence: TGCGCCAGCAGCCAGGGGGAACGCAATCAGCCCCAGCATTTT.

This clonotype was counted between two and nine times. The rearrangement links TRBV5-6 to TRBJ2-1, with 9 bases that match TRBD2. The V and J ends lost 6 bases and 0 bases, in that order; junction bases with no gene match: 10. This CDR3 is built from 17 residues. CDR1 and CDR2 (germline): SGHDT, YYEEEE. The CDR3 nucleotides read TGTGCCAGCACCCCCCTAGCGGGGATCCCCTCCTACAATGAGCAGTTCTTC. It translates to CASTPLAGIPSYNEQFF.

The chain carries TRBV5-1 and TRBJ2-3; possibly TRBD1 for D (6 bases). The germline V gene encodes CDR1 SGHRS and CDR2 YFSETQ. This CDR3 region has 16 residues. The V gene lost 3 bases and the J gene lost 5 bases, with 19 bases spanning the gap. In DNA form, the CDR3 reads TGCGCCAGCAGCTCAAGGATACAGGGTTCGGGAGATACGCAGTATTTT. It translates to CASSSRIQGSGDTQYF.

This clonotype was seen more than once but under ten times. This sequence joins TRBV9 and TRBJ1-1; 7 bases align to TRBD1. Germline loops: CDR1 SGDLS, CDR2 YYNGEE. CDR3 length equals 14 residues. The V segment lost 4 bases and the J segment 0 bases; nucleotides outside the gene matches: 3. CDR3 bases: TGTGCCAGCAGCACTGGGACAGTGAACACTGAAGCTTTCTTT. It translates to CASSTGTVNTEAFF.

This clonotype was observed a handful of times. The CDR3 reads CASSLDVFDQETQYF. DNA for the CDR3: TGTGCCAGCAGCTTGGATGTGTTTGATCAAGAGACCCAGTACTTC. The chain employs TRBV5-4 and TRBJ2-5; D unresolved. V shed 0 bases and J shed 2 bases, with 11 bases lying between them. The CDR3 length is 15 residues. The germline gives CDR1 SGHNT, CDR2 YYREEE (reference sequence).

The sample holds a few counts of this clonotype. The CDR3 protein is CASSTPGEFAYNEQFF. In DNA, the CDR3 is TGTGCCAGCAGTACCCCCGGGGAGTTCGCCTACAATGAGCAGTTCTTC. The chain uses TRBV12-3 or TRBV12-4 and TRBJ2-1; D is possibly TRBD2 (5 bases). V lost 5 bases and J lost 2, with 16 bases in between. The CDR3 is 16 residues long.

The table lists this clonotype with a few counts. The chain is built from TRBV7-2 and TRBJ2-3; 8 bases are shared with TRBD1. The ends lost 7 bases at V and 1 base at J; junction bases unmatched: 4. The germline CDR1 and CDR2 sequences are SGHTA and FQGNSA. The CDR3 has 14 residues. The CDR3 bases are TGTGCCAGCAAATGGGACAGGCGCACAGATACGCAGTATTTT. The encoded protein is CASKWDRRTDTQYF.

This clonotype has more than one count but fewer than ten. The CDR3 DNA sequence: TGTGCCACCAGTAAAACAGGGAGAGAGACCCAGTACTTC. It codes for CATSKTGRETQYF. V usage is TRBV24-1 and J usage is TRBJ2-5; a possible D gene is TRBD1 (6 bases). CDR1 and CDR2 from the germline V gene are KGHDR and SFDVKD. V was pared by 6 bases and J by 4 bases, with 11 bases between. The CDR3 consists of 13 residues.

The chain links TRBV11-2 to TRBJ1-6; TRBD1 matches 8 bases. This CDR3 contains 14 residues. From germline, CDR1 is SGHAT and CDR2 FQNNGV. Trimming at V came to 8 bases and at J to 10 bases, leaving 10 bases not matched to a gene. Here the CDR3 DNA reads TGTGCCAGCGCACGACAGGGGCCGCGGTCACCCCTCCACTTT. This encodes CASARQGPRSPLHF.

Only a few counts were recorded for this clonotype. The chain employs TRBV6-5 and TRBJ2-3, with D uncertain. CDR3 length: 14 amino acids. Trimming took off 0 bases at V and 0 bases at J, with 4 bases between the two ends. Per germline, CDR1 MNHEY and CDR2 SVGAGI. The CDR3 reads CASSYSDSTDTQYF. The CDR3 nucleotides are TGTGCCAGCAGTTACTCGGACAGCACAGATACGCAGTATTTT.

The chain couples TRBV20-1 to TRBJ2-7, with D perhaps TRBD1 or TRBD2 (5 bases each). V lost 1 base and J 0 bases, leaving 13 bases between the germline ends. The germline gives CDR1 DFQATT, CDR2 SNEGSKA (reference sequence). This CDR3 is 15 amino acids long. The CDR3 sequence: CSARAPGLSSYEQYF. CDR3 coding DNA: TGCAGTGCTAGAGCCCCGGGGCTGAGCTCCTACGAGCAGTACTTC.

This clonotype was counted between two and nine times. V is TRBV6-6 and J is TRBJ2-1; D call uncertain. Germline CDR1 reads MNHNY; CDR2 reads SVGAGI (reference sequence). The CDR3 loop spans 13 amino acids. V was clipped by 2 bases and J by 6 bases, with 8 bases between them. The CDR3 DNA reads as TGTGCCAGCAGTTACCCCAAGGGCAATGAGCAGTTCTTC. Amino acid sequence: CASSYPKGNEQFF.

This clonotype showed up just once. The V gene is TRBV9, the J gene TRBJ2-2; D may be TRBD1 (6 bases). The CDR3 is 14 residues long. Germline values: CDR1 SGDLS, CDR2 YYNGEE. Trimming pared 3 bases from V and 5 bases from J, leaving 11 bases between. The CDR3 region is CASSETQGTGELFF. CDR3 sequence (DNA): TGTGCCAGCAGCGAAACACAGGGAACCGGGGAGCTGTTTTTT.